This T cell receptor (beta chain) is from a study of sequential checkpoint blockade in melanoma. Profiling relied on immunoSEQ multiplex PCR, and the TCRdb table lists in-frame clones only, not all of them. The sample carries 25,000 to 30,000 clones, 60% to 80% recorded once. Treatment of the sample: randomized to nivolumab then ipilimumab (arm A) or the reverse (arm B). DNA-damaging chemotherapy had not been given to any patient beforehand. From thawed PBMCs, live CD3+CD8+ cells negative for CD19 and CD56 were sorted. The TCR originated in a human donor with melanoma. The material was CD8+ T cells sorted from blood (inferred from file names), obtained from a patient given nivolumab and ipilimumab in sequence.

DNA for the CDR3: TGCGCCAGCAGCTCCCGACTAGCGGATTACAATGAGCAGTTCTTC. The encoded protein is CASSSRLADYNEQFF. The genes are TRBV5-1 and TRBJ2-1; TRBD2 aligns across 9 bases. Germline trimming cut 3 bases from V and 4 bases from J; bases unmatched to any gene: 5. This CDR3 spans 15 amino acids. Germline lookup yields CDR1 SGHRS and CDR2 YFSETQ.